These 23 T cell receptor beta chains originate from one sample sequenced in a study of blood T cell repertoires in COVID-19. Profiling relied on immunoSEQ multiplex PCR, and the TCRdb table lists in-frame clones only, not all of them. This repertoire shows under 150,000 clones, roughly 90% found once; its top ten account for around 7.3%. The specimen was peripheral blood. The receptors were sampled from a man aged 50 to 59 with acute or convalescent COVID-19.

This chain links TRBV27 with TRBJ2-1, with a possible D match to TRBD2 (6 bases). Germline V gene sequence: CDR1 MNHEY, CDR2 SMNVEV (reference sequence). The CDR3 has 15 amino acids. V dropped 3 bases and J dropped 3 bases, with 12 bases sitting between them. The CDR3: CASSFRLEVYNEQFF. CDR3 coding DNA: TGTGCCAGCAGTTTCCGACTAGAGGTCTACAATGAGCAGTTCTTC.

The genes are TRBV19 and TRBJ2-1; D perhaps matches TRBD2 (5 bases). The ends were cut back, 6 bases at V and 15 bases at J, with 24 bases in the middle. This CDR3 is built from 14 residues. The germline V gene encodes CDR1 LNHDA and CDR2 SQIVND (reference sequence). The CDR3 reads CASRDSKRASGAFF. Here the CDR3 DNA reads TGTGCCAGTAGGGACTCTAAAAGGGCTTCCGGAGCGTTCTTC.

The CDR3 DNA sequence: TGCGCCAGCAGTGAGGAGGTACAGGGGGCGCGTCGGATCTATGGCTACACCTTC. It yields the protein CASSEEVQGARRIYGYTF. The genes are TRBV10-1 and TRBJ1-2; 9 nucleotides line up with TRBD1. V gave up 2 bases and J gave up 4 bases; unmatched junction bases: 14. The CDR3 runs 18 residues. The germline CDR1 and CDR2 sequences are WNHNN and SYGVQD (reference sequence).

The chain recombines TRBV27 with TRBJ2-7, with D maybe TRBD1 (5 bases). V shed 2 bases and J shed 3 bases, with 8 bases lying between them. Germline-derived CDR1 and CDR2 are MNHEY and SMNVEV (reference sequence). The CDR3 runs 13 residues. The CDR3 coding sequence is TGTGCCAGCAGTTTAGGGGCCCACTACGAGCAGTACTTC. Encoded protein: CASSLGAHYEQYF.

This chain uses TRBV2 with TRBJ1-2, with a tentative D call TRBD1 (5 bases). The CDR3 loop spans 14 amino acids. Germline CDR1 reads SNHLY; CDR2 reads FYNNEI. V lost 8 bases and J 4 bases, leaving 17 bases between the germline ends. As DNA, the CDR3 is TGTGCCAGCTATAACCCAGGGTCGCCCTATGGCTACACCTTC. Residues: CASYNPGSPYGYTF. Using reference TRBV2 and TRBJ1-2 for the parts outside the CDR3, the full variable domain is EPEVTQTPSHQVTQMGQEVILRCVPISNHLYFYWYRQILGQKVEFLVSFYNNEISEKSEIFDDQFSVERPDGSNFTLKIRSTKLEDSAMYFCASYNPGSPYGYTFGSGTRLTVV.

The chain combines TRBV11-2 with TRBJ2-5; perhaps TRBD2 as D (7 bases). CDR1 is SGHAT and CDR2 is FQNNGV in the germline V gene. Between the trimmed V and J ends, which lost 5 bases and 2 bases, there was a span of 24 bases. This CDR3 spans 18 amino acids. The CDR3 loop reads CASSPGGWGGLYQETQYF. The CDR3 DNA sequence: TGTGCCAGCAGCCCGGGGGGCTGGGGAGGGCTTTATCAAGAGACCCAGTACTTC.

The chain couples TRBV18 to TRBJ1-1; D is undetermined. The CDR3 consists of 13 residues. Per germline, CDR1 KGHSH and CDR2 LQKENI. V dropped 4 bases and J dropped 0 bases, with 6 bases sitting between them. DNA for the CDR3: TGTGCCAGCTCACTCGACATGAACACTGAAGCTTTCTTT. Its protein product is CASSLDMNTEAFF.

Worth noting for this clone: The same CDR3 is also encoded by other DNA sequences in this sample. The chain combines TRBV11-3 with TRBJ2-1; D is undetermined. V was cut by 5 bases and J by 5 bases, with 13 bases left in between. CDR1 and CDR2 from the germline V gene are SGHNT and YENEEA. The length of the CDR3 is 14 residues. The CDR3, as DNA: TGTGCCAGCAGCCCTAGTCCCGGCAACAATGAGCAGTTCTTC. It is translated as CASSPSPGNNEQFF.

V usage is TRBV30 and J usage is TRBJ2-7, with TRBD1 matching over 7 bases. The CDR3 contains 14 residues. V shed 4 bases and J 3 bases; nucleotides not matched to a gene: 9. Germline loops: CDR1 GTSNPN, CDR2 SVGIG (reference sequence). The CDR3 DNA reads TGTGCCTGGAAGGTGACAGGGCCGAACTACGAGCAGTACTTC. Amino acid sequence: CAWKVTGPNYEQYF.

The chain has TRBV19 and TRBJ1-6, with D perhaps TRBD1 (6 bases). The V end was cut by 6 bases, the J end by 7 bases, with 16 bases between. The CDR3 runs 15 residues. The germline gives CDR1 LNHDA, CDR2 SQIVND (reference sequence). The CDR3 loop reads CASSRGRGDNSPLHF. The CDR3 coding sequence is TGTGCCAGTAGCAGGGGCAGGGGTGACAATTCACCCCTCCACTTT.

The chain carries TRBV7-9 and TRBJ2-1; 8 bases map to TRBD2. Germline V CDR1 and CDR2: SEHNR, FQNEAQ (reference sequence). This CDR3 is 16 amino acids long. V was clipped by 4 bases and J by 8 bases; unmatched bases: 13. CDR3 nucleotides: TGTGCCAGCAGCTCGCCGGCCGGGACTAGTTATGATGAGCAGTTCTTC. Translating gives CASSSPAGTSYDEQFF.

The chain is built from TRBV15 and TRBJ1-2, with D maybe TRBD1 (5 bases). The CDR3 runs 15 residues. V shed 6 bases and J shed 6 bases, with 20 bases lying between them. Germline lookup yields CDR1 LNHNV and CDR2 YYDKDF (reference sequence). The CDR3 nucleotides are TGTGCCACCAGAATATTTGGGGGAGGCAGGGATGGCTACACCTTC. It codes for CATRIFGGGRDGYTF.

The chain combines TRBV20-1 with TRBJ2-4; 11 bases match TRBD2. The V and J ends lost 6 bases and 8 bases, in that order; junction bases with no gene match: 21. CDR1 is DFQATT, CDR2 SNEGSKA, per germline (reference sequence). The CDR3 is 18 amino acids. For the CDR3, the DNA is TGCAGTGCAAGTCCCGGGACTAGCGGAGTATTCAGCGGGGACATTCAGTACTTC. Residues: CSASPGTSGVFSGDIQYF.

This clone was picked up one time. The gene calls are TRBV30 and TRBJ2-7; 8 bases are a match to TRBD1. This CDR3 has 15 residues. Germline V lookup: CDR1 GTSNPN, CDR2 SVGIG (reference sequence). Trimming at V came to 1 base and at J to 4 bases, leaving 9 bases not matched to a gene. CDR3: CAWSAFGTGRYEQYF. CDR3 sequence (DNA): TGTGCCTGGAGTGCCTTCGGGACAGGTCGTTACGAGCAGTACTTC. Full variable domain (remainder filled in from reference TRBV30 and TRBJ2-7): SQTIHQWPATLVQPVGSPLSLECTVEGTSNPNLYWYRQAAGRGLQLLFYSVGIGQISSEVPQNLSASRPQDRQFILSSKKLLLSDSGFYLCAWSAFGTGRYEQYFGPGTRLTVT.

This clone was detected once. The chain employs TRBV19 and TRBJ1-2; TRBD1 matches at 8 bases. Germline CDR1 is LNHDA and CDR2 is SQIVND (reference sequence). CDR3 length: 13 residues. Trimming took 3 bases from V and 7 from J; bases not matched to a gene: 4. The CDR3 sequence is CASSIWDRTGYTF. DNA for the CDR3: TGTGCCAGTAGTATTTGGGACAGGACTGGCTACACCTTC.

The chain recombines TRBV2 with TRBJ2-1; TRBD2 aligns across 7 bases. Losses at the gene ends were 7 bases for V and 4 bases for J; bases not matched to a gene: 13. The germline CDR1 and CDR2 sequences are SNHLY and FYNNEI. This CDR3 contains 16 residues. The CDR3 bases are TGTGCCAGCACGGTAGTGGGGTCTAGCGGATACAATGAGCAGTTCTTC. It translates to CASTVVGSSGYNEQFF.

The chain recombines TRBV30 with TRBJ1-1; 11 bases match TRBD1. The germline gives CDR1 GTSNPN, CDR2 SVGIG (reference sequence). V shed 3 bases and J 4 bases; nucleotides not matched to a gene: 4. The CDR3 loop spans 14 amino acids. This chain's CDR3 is CAWSGGQGVTEAFF. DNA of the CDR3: TGTGCCTGGAGCGGGGGACAGGGGGTCACTGAAGCTTTCTTT.

In nucleotides, the CDR3 is TGTGCCAGCAGCTTCCTGAGGACTAGCGGGATCTCCTACGAGCAGTACTTC. This sequence encodes CASSFLRTSGISYEQYF. This sequence joins TRBV7-2 and TRBJ2-7, with 12 bases fitting TRBD2. Germline trimming cut 3 bases from V and 0 bases from J; bases unmatched to any gene: 6. CDR3 length: 17 residues. Germline-derived CDR1 and CDR2 are SGHTA and FQGNSA. Drawing the rest from reference TRBV7-2 and TRBJ2-7, the complete variable domain is GAGVSQSPSNKVTEKGKDVELRCDPISGHTALYWYRQSLGQGLEFLIYFQGNSAPDKSGLPSDRFSAERTGGSVSTLTIQRTQQEDSAVYLCASSFLRTSGISYEQYFGPGTRLTVT.

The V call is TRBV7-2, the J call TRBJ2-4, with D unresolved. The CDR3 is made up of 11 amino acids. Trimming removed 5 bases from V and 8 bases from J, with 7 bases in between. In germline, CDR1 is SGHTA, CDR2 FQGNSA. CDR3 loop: CASSPYDIQYF. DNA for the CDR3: TGTGCCAGCAGCCCCTACGACATTCAGTACTTC.

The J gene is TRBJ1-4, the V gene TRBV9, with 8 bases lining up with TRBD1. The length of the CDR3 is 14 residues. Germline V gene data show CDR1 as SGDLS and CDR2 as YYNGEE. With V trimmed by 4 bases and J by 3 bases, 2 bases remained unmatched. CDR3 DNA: TGTGCCAGCAGCACGGGACAGGCTAATGAAAAACTGTTTTTT. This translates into CASSTGQANEKLFF.

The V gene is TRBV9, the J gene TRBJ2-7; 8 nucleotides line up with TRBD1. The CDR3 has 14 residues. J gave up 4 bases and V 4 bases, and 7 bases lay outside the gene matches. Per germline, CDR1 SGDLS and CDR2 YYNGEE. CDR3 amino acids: CASSPRQGNYEQYF. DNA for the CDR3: TGTGCCAGCAGCCCCAGACAGGGGAATTACGAGCAGTACTTC.

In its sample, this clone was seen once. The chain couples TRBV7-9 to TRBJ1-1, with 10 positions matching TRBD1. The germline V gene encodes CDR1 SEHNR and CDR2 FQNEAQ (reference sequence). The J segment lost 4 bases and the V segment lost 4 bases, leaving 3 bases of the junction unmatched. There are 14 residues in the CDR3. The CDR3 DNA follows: TGTGCCAGCAGCTACTGGACAGGGGGCACTGAAGCTTTCTTT. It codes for CASSYWTGGTEAFF.

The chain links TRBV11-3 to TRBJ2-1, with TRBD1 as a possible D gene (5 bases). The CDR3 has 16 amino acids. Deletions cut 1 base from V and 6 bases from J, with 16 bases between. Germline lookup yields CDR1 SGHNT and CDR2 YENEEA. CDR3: CASSLAQRTTFNEQFF. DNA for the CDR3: TGTGCCAGCAGCTTAGCACAAAGGACAACCTTCAATGAGCAGTTCTTC.